These T cell receptor beta chains were read from a single sample in a study of cytomegalovirus exposure and HLA in healthy donors. The table came from immunoSEQ multiplex PCR; TCRdb's copy has only in-frame clones and leaves some out. The sample carries around 200,000 clones, about four fifths recorded once. Material: PBMCs. These TCRs come from a woman aged 45-65 years in good health and CMV-seropositive. CDR3s include the opening cysteine and the closing phenylalanine or tryptophan. The size of a clone is reported for some rows only, either as once, few or many, or as a class for expanded clones.

>TRBJ1-2|TRBV5-1|.
CASRLQGTNYGYTF
>TRBJ2-1|TRBV25-1|.
CASSEYGGLAGGEQFF
>TRBJ2-7|TRBV19|.
CASRGTGSTYEQYF
>TRBJ1-1|TRBV9|.
CASSVSNLNTEAFF
>TRBJ2-1|TRBV6-6|.
CASSPKAGPTYNEQFF
>TRBJ1-1|TRBV7-2|.
CASSSDRGITEAFF
>TRBJ2-1|TRBV10-3|.
CAVGTYNEQFF
>TRBJ2-5|TRBV18|.
CASSPREGETQYF
>TRBJ2-5|TRBV27|.
CASSPRGRGKRGETQYF
>TRBJ1-5|TRBV5-1|.
CASSLGGQGDQPQHF
>TRBJ1-4|TRBV25-1|.
CASSELGTGYEKLFF
>TRBJ1-3|TRBV10-3|.
CAISLDRGGNTIYF
>TRBJ2-2|TRBV9|.
CASSPADREDHNTGELFF
>TRBJ2-1|TRBV7-3|.
CASSLSGGAYNEQFF
>TRBJ2-3|TRBV5-1|many
CASSLAPGGTDTQYF
>TRBJ2-7|TRBV18|.
CASSPAGGRNDEQYF
>TRBJ1-3|TRBV18|.
CASSPGQGYGNTIYF
>TRBJ2-2|TRBV6-1|.
CASAPGQGGTGELFF
>TRBJ1-5|TRBV28|.
CASSFDSNSNQPQHF
>TRBJ1-6|TRBV28|.
CASSSRQGSRSPLHF
>TRBJ1-1|TRBV5-1|few
CASSRGGTEAFF
>TRBJ2-7|TRBV6-6|.
CASSPGGTSYEQYF
>TRBJ2-3|TRBV11-2|once
CASSLRGTDTDTQYF
>TRBJ2-2|TRBV4-2|few
CATQGGGDTGELFF
>TRBJ2-2|TRBV9|.
CASSAASGGLTGELFF